These T cell receptor beta chains were read from a single sample in a study of blood T cell repertoires in COVID-19. Sequencing was performed with immunoSEQ multiplex PCR; in TCRdb, only in-frame clones are kept and a portion is missing. The sample consists of over 120,000 clones, about nine tenths of them appearing once. Sequencing was done on a sample of peripheral blood. The receptors stem from a human donor in a cohort sampled during active COVID-19. Both conserved end residues are part of each CDR3. D genes are given only for firm matches. Some rows mark clone size as missing; the rest say once, few, many or name a class of expanded clone.

>TRBJ2-5|TRBD1|-|TRBV29-1
TGCAGCGTTGCAGGGACAGGGCGGGGCGTGACCCAGTACTTC
CSVAGTGRGVTQYF
>TRBJ1-2|-|-|TRBV28
TGTGCCAGCAGTTTATGGGGCGATCGCGCTAACTATGGCTACACCTTC
CASSLWGDRANYGYTF
>TRBJ1-6|TRBD1|-|TRBV2
TGTGCCGGCCACTGGGACAGCCGGGTTTCACCCCTCCACTTT
CAGHWDSRVSPLHF
>TRBJ1-5|-|once|TRBV27
TGTGCCAGCAGTCCGACTCACAGGGTCGGTCAGCCCCAGCATTTT
CASSPTHRVGQPQHF
>TRBJ1-1|-|-|TRBV4-1
TGCGCCAGCAGCCAAGTAGATGGCAGGGAGGTCCCGAACACTGAAGCTTTCTTT
CASSQVDGREVPNTEAFF
>TRBJ2-3|-|-|TRBV10-3
TGTGCCATCAGTGAGTCTACAGGGCTCGCAGATACGCAGTATTTT
CAISESTGLADTQYF
>TRBJ2-5|TRBD2|-|TRBV7-7
TGTGCTAGCAGCTTAGCGGGGGGGACCCAGTACTTC
CASSLAGGTQYF
>TRBJ1-1|-|-|TRBV5-1
TGCGCCAGCAGCTTGGCGGGACATACGAACACTGAAGCTTTCTTT
CASSLAGHTNTEAFF
>TRBJ2-1|TRBD1|-|TRBV5-5
TGTGCCAGCAGCTTGGGGACAGGGGGCTATGAGCAGTTCTTC
CASSLGTGGYEQFF
>TRBJ2-7|TRBD1|-|TRBV19
TGTGCCAGTAGTGTGGGACAGGGCTACGAGCAGTACTTC
CASSVGQGYEQYF
>TRBJ2-7|TRBD1|-|TRBV9
TGTGCCAGCAGCCCCCGATTACAGGGGGACTACGAGCAGTACTTC
CASSPRLQGDYEQYF
>TRBJ1-2|TRBD1|-|TRBV14
TGTGCCAGCAGCCAAGCCCCGGGACAGGGGAGAGGTCGTGGCTATGGCTACACCTTC
CASSQAPGQGRGRGYGYTF
>TRBJ2-7|TRBD2|-|TRBV4-2
TGTGCCAGCAGCCAAGATAGCGGGGGGGCGAACGAGCAGTACTTC
CASSQDSGGANEQYF
>TRBJ2-2|-|few|TRBV7-3
TGTGCCAGCAGCTCCCCTAGCGTAACGAACACCGGGGAGCTGTTTTTT
CASSSPSVTNTGELFF
>TRBJ1-1|-|few|TRBV6-5
TGTGCCAGCAGTTCGGGGGGAGAAGTCACTGAAGCTTTCTTT
CASSSGGEVTEAFF
>TRBJ2-3|-|-|TRBV3-1/TRBV3-2
TGTGCCAGCAGCCAAGGCGGAAGCGGGTCCCGGTCCGATACGCAGTATTTT
CASSQGGSGSRSDTQYF